Shown below are 16 T cell receptor beta chains from a single sample sequenced in a study of technical replicates of blood from a few donors. Libraries were prepared by immunoSEQ multiplex PCR; TCRdb keeps only in-frame clonotypes and omits some of them. The table has 90,000 to 100,000 clones, approximately 94% seen once; the top ten hold about 0.3%. Sequenced material: T cells isolated from PBMCs. These receptors were obtained from a human donor in good health.

This clone was seen a single time. The chain combines TRBV28 with TRBJ1-1, with unresolved D. Germline V gene sequence: CDR1 MDHEN, CDR2 SYDVKM. This CDR3 is built from 11 residues. V was clipped by 3 bases and J by 10 bases, with 9 bases between them. The CDR3 DNA reads TGTGCCAGCAGTTTCCAACTGTCAGCTTTCTTT. It specifies CASSFQLSAFF. Full variable domain (remainder filled in from reference TRBV28 and TRBJ1-1): DVKVTQSSRYLVKRTGEKVFLECVQDMDHENMFWYRQDPGLGLRLIYFSYDVKMKEKGDIPEGYSVSREKKERFSLILESASTNQTSMYLCASSFQLSAFFGQGTRLTVV.

The chain links TRBV4-1 to TRBJ2-2; a weak D match, TRBD2 (5 bases). V lost 1 base to trimming and J lost 3 bases, with 9 bases between them. Germline CDR1 and CDR2: MGHRA and YSYEKL. The CDR3 extends over 15 amino acids. The CDR3 reads CASSQASGDTGELFF. In DNA form, the CDR3 reads TGCGCCAGCAGCCAAGCTTCCGGGGACACCGGGGAGCTGTTTTTT.

This sequence joins TRBV4-1 and TRBJ2-1, with 13 bases lining up with TRBD2. Trimming cost V 0 bases and J 4 bases; bases outside gene matches: 6. Germline V CDR1 and CDR2: MGHRA, YSYEKL. This CDR3 has 18 residues. In DNA, the CDR3 is TGCGCCAGCAGCCAAGAACTAGCGGGAGGGCCTTTTTACAATGAGCAGTTCTTC. It translates to CASSQELAGGPFYNEQFF.

This clone has a single count. The chain carries TRBV19 and TRBJ2-7; 9 bases are shared with TRBD2. This CDR3 has 14 residues. Per germline, CDR1 LNHDA and CDR2 SQIVND (reference sequence). V shed 3 bases, J shed 5 bases, and the junction held 5 bases outside the gene matches. CDR3 bases: TGTGCCAGTAGTATCGGCGGGGGGGCCAACGAGCAGTACTTC. Encoded protein: CASSIGGGANEQYF.

The chain links TRBV7-9 to TRBJ2-1, with 8 positions matching TRBD2. Germline CDR1 and CDR2: SEHNR and FQNEAQ (reference sequence). The CDR3 is made up of 17 amino acids. V gave up 2 bases and J gave up 0 bases; unmatched junction bases: 6. The CDR3 loop reads CASSLRLAGSSYNEQFF. The CDR3 DNA reads as TGTGCCAGCAGCTTAAGGCTAGCGGGCTCCTCCTACAATGAGCAGTTCTTC.

This clone appeared a single time. The chain carries TRBV13 and TRBJ2-5; 9 bases are a match to TRBD2. Germline trimming cut 4 bases from V and 4 bases from J; bases unmatched to any gene: 10. Germline-derived CDR1 and CDR2 are PRHDT and FYEKMQ (reference sequence). The CDR3 is 16 residues long. As DNA, the CDR3 is TGTGCCAGCAGCTCCGCAACTAAGACTAGCGGAGAGACCCAGTACTTC. The encoded protein is CASSSATKTSGETQYF.

The V and J genes are TRBV27 and TRBJ1-2, with D possibly TRBD1 on 6 matching bases. V gave up 0 bases and J gave up 5 bases, with 19 bases separating them. Germline loops: CDR1 MNHEY, CDR2 SMNVEV (reference sequence). The CDR3 contains 17 residues. CDR3 sequence reads: CASSLSGGQLNFYGYTF. Here the CDR3 DNA reads TGTGCCAGCAGTTTATCGGGCGGACAGCTAAATTTTTATGGCTACACCTTC.

CDR3 bases: TGCGCCAGCAGCTCCGACAGGGAGGTAAATGAGCAGTTCTTC. Amino acid sequence: CASSSDREVNEQFF. V usage is TRBV5-1 and J usage is TRBJ2-1, with a possible D match to TRBD1 (7 bases). Germline values: CDR1 SGHRS, CDR2 YFSETQ. The length of the CDR3 is 14 residues. The V end lost 3 bases, the J end lost 7 bases, and 14 bases lay between the germline ends. The full variable domain, its missing parts supplied by reference TRBV5-1 and TRBJ2-1, is KAGVTQTPRYLIKTRGQQVTLSCSPISGHRSVSWYQQTPGQGLQFLFEYFSETQRNKGNFPGRFSGRQFSNSRSEMNVSTLELGDSALYLCASSSDREVNEQFFGPGTRLTVL.

The rearrangement uses TRBV28 and TRBJ2-5; 11 bases are a match to TRBD2. The CDR3 runs 16 residues. Unmatched junction bases numbered 12, after V lost 7 bases and J lost 5 bases. The germline gives CDR1 MDHEN, CDR2 SYDVKM. The DNA of the CDR3 is TGTGCCAGCATTAATCCGGCTAGCGGGAGGTCTGAGACCCAGTACTTC. This codes for CASINPASGRSETQYF.

The rearrangement links TRBV6-5 to TRBJ2-7, with 9 bases aligning to TRBD1. CDR1 MNHEY and CDR2 SVGAGI come from the germline V gene. CDR3 length equals 15 residues. The V and J ends lost 6 bases and 5 bases, in that order; junction bases with no gene match: 11. CDR3 sequence: CASSLIGTGFHEQYF. CDR3 sequence (DNA): TGTGCCAGCAGCCTGATTGGGACAGGGTTCCACGAGCAGTACTTC.

The CDR3, as DNA: TGTGCCAGCAGCTATCAGGGGAATCAGCCCCAGCATTTT. Translated, it gives CASSYQGNQPQHF. The rearrangement uses TRBV5-4 and TRBJ1-5; D is perhaps TRBD1 (6 bases). The CDR3 is 13 amino acids. From germline, CDR1 is SGHNT and CDR2 YYREEE (reference sequence). V lost 3 bases, J lost 4 bases, and 8 bases lay in between.

The chain carries TRBV5-1 and TRBJ2-7, with 10 bases aligning to TRBD1. Germline CDR1 and CDR2: SGHRS and YFSETQ. Trimming at V came to 5 bases and at J to 5 bases, leaving 4 bases not matched to a gene. The CDR3 totals 13 residues. CDR3 coding DNA: TGCGCCAGCAGATTCGGGACAGGGGACGAGCAGTACTTC. Translating it yields CASRFGTGDEQYF.

As concerns this clone: The sample holds other DNA sequences that translate to the same CDR3. The chain has TRBV4-1 and TRBJ2-7; TRBD2 aligns across 12 bases. The V and J ends lost 1 base and 2 bases, in that order; junction bases with no gene match: 0. The CDR3 contains 15 residues. Germline V gene data show CDR1 as MGHRA and CDR2 as YSYEKL. CDR3 sequence reads: CASSQGLAGAYEQYF. In DNA form, the CDR3 reads TGCGCCAGCAGCCAAGGACTAGCGGGAGCCTACGAGCAGTACTTC.

The gene calls are TRBV9 and TRBJ2-2, with D perhaps matching TRBD2 (5 bases). Germline lookup yields CDR1 SGDLS and CDR2 YYNGEE. The CDR3 extends over 18 amino acids. Trimming took 2 bases from V and 0 from J, leaving 17 bases between them. CDR3 region: CASSVGSRGRANTGELFF. The CDR3 DNA follows: TGTGCCAGCAGCGTCGGGTCCCGGGGTAGAGCGAACACCGGGGAGCTGTTTTTT.

V usage is TRBV15 and J usage is TRBJ2-3; 10 bases align to TRBD2. This CDR3 contains 16 residues. CDR1 is LNHNV and CDR2 is YYDKDF in the germline V gene (reference sequence). V shed 1 base, J shed 3 bases, and the junction held 4 bases outside the gene matches. CDR3 sequence (DNA): TGTGCCACCAGCAGAGGGGGTAGCGGGAGGACAGATACGCAGTATTTT. Its translation is CATSRGGSGRTDTQYF.

This sequence joins TRBV9 and TRBJ2-3, with 8 bases fitting TRBD2. Germline CDR1 reads SGDLS; CDR2 reads YYNGEE. This CDR3 is built from 17 residues. V was pared by 0 bases and J by 0 bases, with 6 bases of the junction left unmatched. CDR3 coding DNA: TGTGCCAGCAGCGTAGCCCGGGCTAGCGGGAGCACAGATACGCAGTATTTT. Its protein product is CASSVARASGSTDTQYF.